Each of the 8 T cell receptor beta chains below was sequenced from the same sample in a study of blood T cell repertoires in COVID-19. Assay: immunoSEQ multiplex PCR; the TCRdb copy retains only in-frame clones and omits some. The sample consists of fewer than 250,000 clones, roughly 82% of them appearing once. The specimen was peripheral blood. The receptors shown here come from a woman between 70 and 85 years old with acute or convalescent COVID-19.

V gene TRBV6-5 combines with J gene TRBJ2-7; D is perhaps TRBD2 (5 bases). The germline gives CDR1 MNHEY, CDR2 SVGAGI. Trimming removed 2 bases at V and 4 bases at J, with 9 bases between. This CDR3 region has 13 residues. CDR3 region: CASSYIGEYEQYF. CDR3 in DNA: TGTGCCAGCAGTTACATTGGGGAGTACGAGCAGTACTTC.

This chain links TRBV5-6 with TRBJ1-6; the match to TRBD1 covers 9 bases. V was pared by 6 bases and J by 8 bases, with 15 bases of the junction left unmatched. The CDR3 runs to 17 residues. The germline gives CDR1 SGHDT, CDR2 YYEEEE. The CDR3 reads CASTPYTGGEAYSPLHF. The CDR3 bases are TGTGCCAGCACGCCGTACACAGGGGGCGAAGCGTATTCACCCCTCCACTTT.

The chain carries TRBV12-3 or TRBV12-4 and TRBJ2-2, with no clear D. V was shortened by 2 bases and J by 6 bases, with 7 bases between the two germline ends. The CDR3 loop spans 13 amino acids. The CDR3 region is CASSLLVPGELFF. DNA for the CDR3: TGTGCCAGCAGTTTACTAGTTCCCGGGGAGCTGTTTTTT.

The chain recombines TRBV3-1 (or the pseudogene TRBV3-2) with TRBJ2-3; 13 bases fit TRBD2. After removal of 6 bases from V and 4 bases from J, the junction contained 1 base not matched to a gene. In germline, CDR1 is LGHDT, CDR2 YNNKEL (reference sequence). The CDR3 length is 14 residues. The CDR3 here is CASRTSGGPDTQYF. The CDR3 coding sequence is TGTGCCAGCAGGACTAGCGGGGGGCCAGATACGCAGTATTTT.

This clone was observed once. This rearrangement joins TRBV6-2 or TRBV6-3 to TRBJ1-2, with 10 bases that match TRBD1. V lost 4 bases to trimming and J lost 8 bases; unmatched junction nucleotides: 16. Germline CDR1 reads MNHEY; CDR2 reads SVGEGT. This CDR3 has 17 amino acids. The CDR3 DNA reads TGTGCCAGCAGTTCGCCAAACCCGGGACAGGGGTGGAGAGGCTACACCTTC. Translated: CASSSPNPGQGWRGYTF.

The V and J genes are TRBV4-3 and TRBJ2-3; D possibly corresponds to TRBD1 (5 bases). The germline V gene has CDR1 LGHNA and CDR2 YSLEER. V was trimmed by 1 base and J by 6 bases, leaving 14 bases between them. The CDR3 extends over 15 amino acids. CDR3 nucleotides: TGCGCCAGCAGCCAAGTAAACCAGGGTGGGGATACGCAGTATTTT. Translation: CASSQVNQGGDTQYF.

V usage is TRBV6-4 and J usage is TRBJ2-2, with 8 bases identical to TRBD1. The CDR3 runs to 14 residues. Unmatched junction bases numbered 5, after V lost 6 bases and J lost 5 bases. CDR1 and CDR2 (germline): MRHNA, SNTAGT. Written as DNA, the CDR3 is TGTGCCAGCAGAGGACAGGGCCGAACCGGGGAGCTGTTTTTT. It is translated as CASRGQGRTGELFF.

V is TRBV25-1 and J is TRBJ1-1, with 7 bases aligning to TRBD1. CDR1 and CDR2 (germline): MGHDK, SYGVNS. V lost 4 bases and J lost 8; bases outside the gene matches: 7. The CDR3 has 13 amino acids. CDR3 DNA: TGTGCCAGCAGTGCAAACAGGGGTTCGGAAGCTTTCTTT. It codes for CASSANRGSEAFF.